This paragraph reports one T cell receptor (beta chain). TCRdb's copy holds only in-frame clones and misses some; the assay was immunoSEQ multiplex PCR. The data contain approximately 100,000 clones, 70% to 90% of them singletons. The data derive from a study of blood T cell repertoires in COVID-19. Per germline, CDR1 SGDLS and CDR2 YYNGEE. V lost 0 bases to trimming and J lost 7 bases, with 11 bases between them. The CDR3 is 13 residues long. This sequence was found in a man in his 70s with acute or convalescent COVID-19. Sequenced sample: peripheral blood. The chain recombines TRBV9 with TRBJ2-7, with a weak D call TRBD2 (6 bases). CDR3 in amino acids: CASSVVPAGEQYF. Here the CDR3 DNA reads TGTGCCAGCAGCGTAGTTCCGGCGGGGGAGCAGTACTTC.